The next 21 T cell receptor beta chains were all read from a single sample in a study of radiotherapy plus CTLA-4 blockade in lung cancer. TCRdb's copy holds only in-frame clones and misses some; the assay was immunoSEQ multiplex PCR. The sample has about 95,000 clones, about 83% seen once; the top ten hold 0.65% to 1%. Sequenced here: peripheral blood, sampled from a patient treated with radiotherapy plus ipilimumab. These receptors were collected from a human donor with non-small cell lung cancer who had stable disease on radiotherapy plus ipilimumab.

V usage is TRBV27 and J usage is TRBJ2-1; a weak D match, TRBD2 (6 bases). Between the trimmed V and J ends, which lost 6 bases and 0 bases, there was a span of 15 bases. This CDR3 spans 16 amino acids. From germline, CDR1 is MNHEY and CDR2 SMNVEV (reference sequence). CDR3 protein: CASSGGWGSSYNEQFF. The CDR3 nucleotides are TGTGCCAGCAGCGGAGGGTGGGGAAGCTCCTACAATGAGCAGTTCTTC.

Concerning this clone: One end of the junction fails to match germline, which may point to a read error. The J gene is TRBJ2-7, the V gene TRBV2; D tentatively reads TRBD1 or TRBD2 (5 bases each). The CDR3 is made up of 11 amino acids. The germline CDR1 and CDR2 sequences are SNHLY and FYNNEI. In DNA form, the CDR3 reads TGTGCCAGCAGTGGAGGAGATAGAGGGGACTTC. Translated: CASSGGDRGDF.

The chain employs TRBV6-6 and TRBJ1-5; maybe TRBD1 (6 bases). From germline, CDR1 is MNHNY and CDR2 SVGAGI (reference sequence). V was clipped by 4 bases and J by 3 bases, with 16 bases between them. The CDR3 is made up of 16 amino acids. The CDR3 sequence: CASSFTSPGDNQPQHF. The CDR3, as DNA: TGTGCCAGCAGTTTTACTAGTCCAGGGGACAATCAGCCCCAGCATTTT.

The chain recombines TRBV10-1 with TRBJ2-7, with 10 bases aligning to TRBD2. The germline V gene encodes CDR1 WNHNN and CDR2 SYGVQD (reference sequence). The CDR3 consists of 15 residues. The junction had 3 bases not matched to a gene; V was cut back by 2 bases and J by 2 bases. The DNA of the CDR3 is TGCGCCAGCAGTGAGGTAGCGGGGGGCCCCTACGAGCAGTACTTC. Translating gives CASSEVAGGPYEQYF.

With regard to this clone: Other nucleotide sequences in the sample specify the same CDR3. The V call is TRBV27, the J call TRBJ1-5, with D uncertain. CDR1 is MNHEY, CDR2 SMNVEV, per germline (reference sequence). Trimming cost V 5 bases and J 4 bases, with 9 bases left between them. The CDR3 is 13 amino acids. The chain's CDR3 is CASSLFRNQPQHF. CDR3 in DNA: TGTGCCAGCAGTCTATTCAGAAATCAGCCCCAGCATTTT.

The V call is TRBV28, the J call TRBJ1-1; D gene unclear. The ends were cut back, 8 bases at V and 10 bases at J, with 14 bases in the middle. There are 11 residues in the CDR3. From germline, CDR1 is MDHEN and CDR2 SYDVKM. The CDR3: CASGRSLRAFF. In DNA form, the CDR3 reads TGTGCCAGCGGACGATCCCTTAGAGCTTTCTTT.

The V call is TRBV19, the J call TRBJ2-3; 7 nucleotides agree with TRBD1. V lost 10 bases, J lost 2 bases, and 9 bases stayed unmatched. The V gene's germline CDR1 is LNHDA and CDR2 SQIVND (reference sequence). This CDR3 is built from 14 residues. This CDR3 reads CATRGQAITDTQYF. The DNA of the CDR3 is TGTGCCACTAGAGGACAGGCGATCACAGATACGCAGTATTTT.

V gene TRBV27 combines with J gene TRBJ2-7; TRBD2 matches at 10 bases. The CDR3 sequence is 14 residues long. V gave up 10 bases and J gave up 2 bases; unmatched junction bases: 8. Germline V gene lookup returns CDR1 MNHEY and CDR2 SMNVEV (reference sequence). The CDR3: CATTSGRAPYEQYF. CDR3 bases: TGTGCCACCACGAGCGGGAGGGCCCCCTACGAGCAGTACTTC.

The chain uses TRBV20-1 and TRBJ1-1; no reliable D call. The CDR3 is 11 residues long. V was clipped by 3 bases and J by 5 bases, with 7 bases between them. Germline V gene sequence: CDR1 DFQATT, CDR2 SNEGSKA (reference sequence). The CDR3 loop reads CSARIRTEAFF. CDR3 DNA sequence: TGCAGTGCTAGGATTCGGACTGAAGCTTTCTTT.

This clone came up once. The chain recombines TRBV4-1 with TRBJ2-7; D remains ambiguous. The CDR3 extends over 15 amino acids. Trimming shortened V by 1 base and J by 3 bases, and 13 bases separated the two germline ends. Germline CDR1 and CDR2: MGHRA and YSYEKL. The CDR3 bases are TGCGCCAGCAGCCAAGGGGCAGTGTGGTACTACGAGCAGTACTTC. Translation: CASSQGAVWYYEQYF.

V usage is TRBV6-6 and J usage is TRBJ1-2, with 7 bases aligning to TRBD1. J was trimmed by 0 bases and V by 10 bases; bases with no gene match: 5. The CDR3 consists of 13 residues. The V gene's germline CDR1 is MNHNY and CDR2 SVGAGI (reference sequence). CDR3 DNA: TGTGCCACCCGAGGGGGCACTAACTATGGCTACACCTTC. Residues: CATRGGTNYGYTF.

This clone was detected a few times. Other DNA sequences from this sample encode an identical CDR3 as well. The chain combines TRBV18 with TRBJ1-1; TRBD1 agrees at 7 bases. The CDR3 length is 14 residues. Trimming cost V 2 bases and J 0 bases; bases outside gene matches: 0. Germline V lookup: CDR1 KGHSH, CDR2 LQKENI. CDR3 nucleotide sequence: TGTGCCAGCTCACCAGACAGGGTGAACACTGAAGCTTTCTTT. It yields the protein CASSPDRVNTEAFF.

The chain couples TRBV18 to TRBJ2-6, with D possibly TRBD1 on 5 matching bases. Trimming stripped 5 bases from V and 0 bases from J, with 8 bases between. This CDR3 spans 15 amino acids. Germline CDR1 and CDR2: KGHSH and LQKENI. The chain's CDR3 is CASSTTGSGANVLTF. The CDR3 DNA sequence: TGTGCCAGCTCAACCACAGGCTCTGGGGCCAACGTCCTGACTTTC.

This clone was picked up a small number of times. The CDR3 DNA reads TGTGCCAGCTCACCGAGATCTAATGAAAAACTGTTTTTT. Translated, it gives CASSPRSNEKLFF. The gene calls are TRBV18 and TRBJ1-4, with D uncertain. CDR1 and CDR2 from the germline V gene are KGHSH and LQKENI. This CDR3 is built from 13 residues. Trimming stripped 3 bases from V and 3 bases from J, with 5 bases between.

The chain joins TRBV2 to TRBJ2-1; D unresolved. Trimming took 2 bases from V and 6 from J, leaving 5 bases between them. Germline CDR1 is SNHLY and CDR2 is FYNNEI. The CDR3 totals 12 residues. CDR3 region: CASSERSNEQFF. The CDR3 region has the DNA TGTGCCAGCAGTGAACGGTCCAATGAGCAGTTCTTC.

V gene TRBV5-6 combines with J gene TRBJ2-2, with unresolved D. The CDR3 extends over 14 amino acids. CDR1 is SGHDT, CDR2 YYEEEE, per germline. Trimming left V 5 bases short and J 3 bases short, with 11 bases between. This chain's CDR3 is CASRRGRYTGELFF. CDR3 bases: TGTGCCAGCAGGAGAGGACGGTACACCGGGGAGCTGTTTTTT.

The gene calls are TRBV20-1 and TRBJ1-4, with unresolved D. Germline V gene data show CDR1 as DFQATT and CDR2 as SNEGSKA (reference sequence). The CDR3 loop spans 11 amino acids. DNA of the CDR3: TGCAGCCTCATAACTAATGAAAAACTGTTTTTT. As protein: CSLITNEKLFF.

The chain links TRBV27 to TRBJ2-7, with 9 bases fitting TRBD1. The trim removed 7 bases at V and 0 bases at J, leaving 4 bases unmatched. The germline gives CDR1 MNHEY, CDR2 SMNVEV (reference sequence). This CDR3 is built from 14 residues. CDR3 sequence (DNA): TGTGCCAGCAAGCGGGACAGGGCCTCCTACGAGCAGTACTTC. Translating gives CASKRDRASYEQYF.

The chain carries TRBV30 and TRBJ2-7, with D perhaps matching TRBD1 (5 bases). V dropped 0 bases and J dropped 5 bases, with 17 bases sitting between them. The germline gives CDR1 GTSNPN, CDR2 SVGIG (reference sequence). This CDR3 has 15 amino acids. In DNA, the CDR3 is TGTGCCTGGAGTGTAATCGCAGGGTCCGGCGACGAGCAGTACTTC. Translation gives CAWSVIAGSGDEQYF.

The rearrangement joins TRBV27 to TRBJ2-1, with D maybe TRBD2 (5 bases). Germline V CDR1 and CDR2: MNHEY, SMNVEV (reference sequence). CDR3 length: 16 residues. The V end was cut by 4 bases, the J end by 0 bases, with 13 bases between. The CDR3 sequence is CASSSLASSSYNEQFF. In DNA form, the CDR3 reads TGTGCCAGCAGTTCTTTAGCGTCAAGCTCCTACAATGAGCAGTTCTTC.

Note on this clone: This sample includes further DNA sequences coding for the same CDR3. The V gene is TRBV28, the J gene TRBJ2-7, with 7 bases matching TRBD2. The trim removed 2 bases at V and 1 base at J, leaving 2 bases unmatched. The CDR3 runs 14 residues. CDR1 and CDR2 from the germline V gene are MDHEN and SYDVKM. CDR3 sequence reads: CASSLTGGSYEQYF. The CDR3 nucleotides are TGTGCCAGCAGTTTAACGGGAGGTTCCTACGAGCAGTACTTC. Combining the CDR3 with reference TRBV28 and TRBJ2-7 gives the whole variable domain DVKVTQSSRYLVKRTGEKVFLECVQDMDHENMFWYRQDPGLGLRLIYFSYDVKMKEKGDIPEGYSVSREKKERFSLILESASTNQTSMYLCASSLTGGSYEQYFGPGTRLTVT.